Sequencing of this T cell receptor (beta chain) was carried out in a study of T cell changes during pregnancy in multiple sclerosis. V dropped 4 bases and J dropped 0 bases, with 15 bases sitting between them. Germline V gene lookup returns CDR1 SQVTM and CDR2 ANQGSEA. This CDR3 comprises 15 residues. This table comes from immunoSEQ multiplex PCR, and its TCRdb copy is limited to in-frame clones, with some not included. The repertoire has approximately 44,000 clones, roughly 92% of them found once; the top ten carry 0.67%. This receptor was identified in a female donor with multiple sclerosis, enrolled in a pregnancy study. This chain links TRBV29-1 with TRBJ1-1; D is uncertain. The specimen was CD4+ T cells from peripheral blood mononuclear cells, collected in the first trimester of pregnancy. The CDR3 DNA reads as TGCAGCGTTGGTGAGTATGCAGGAATGAACACTGAAGCTTTCTTT. Encoded protein: CSVGEYAGMNTEAFF.